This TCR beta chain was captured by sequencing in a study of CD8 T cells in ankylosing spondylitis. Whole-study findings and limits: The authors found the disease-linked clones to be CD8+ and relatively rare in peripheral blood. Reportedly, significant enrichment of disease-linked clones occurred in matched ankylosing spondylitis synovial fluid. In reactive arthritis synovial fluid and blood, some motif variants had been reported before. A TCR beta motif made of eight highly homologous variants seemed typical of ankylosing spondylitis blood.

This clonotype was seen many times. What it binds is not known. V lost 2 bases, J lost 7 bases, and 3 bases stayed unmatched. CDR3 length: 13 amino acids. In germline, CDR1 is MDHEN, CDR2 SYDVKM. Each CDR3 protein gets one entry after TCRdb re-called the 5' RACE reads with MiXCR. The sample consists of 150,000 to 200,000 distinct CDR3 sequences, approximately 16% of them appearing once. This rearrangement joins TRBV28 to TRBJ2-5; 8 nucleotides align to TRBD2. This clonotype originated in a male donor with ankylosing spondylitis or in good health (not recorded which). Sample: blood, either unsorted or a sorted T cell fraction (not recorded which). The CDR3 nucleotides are TGTGCCAGCAGTTTAAGCGGGAGTCCGACCCAGTACTTC. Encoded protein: CASSLSGSPTQYF.